These 25 T cell receptor beta chains were all obtained from the same sample, sequenced in a study of CD8 T cells in ankylosing spondylitis. TCRdb independently ran MiXCR on the 5' RACE reads; one entry per CDR3 protein. Here the sample spans some 130,000 distinct CDR3 sequences, about 6.7% being singletons. The sequenced material came from blood, either unsorted or a sorted T cell fraction (not recorded which). The receptors come from a female donor with ankylosing spondylitis or in good health (not recorded which).

This clonotype has ten or more counts. The chain combines TRBV7-6 with TRBJ2-1, with TRBD1 identical over 9 bases. The CDR3 covers 18 residues. Germline V lookup: CDR1 SGHVS, CDR2 FNYEAQ. With 2 bases clipped from V and 0 bases from J, the junction kept 8 bases outside the gene matches. The CDR3 sequence: CASSLYGQGLSSYNEQFF. Here the CDR3 DNA reads TGTGCCAGCAGCTTATACGGACAGGGGCTGAGCTCCTACAATGAGCAGTTCTTC.

This clonotype was seen many times. The rearrangement links TRBV27 to TRBJ2-2; D not resolved. The CDR3 has 14 amino acids. The germline V and J ends were trimmed by 5 bases and 9 bases, with 16 bases remaining between them. Looked up from germline, CDR1 is MNHEY and CDR2 is SMNVEV (reference sequence). CDR3 amino acids: CASSPSSGRRELFF. CDR3 bases: TGTGCCAGCAGTCCCTCTTCGGGTAGACGGGAGCTGTTTTTT.

In this sample, this clonotype turned up once. One end of the junction fails to match germline, which may point to a read error. The genes are TRBV3-1 and TRBJ2-7; D uncertain. This CDR3 spans 16 amino acids. Germline V lookup: CDR1 LGHDT, CDR2 YNNKEL (reference sequence). CDR3 sequence: CACSQGRANYYYEQYF. The CDR3 nucleotides are TGTGCCTGCAGCCAAGGTCGGGCAAATTATTACTACGAGCAGTACTTC.

This clonotype came up a few times. The genes are TRBV28 and TRBJ2-7, with 8 bases fitting TRBD1. With 5 bases clipped from V and 3 bases from J, the junction kept 6 bases outside the gene matches. The CDR3 has 14 amino acids. Germline CDR1 is MDHEN and CDR2 is SYDVKM. CDR3 loop: CASSRTGTGYEQYF. The CDR3 DNA is TGTGCCAGCAGTCGAACCGGGACAGGCTACGAGCAGTACTTC.

There are many counts of this clonotype. The chain carries TRBV5-1 and TRBJ2-1; D is perhaps TRBD2 (7 bases). Germline V gene data show CDR1 as SGHRS and CDR2 as YFSETQ. CDR3 size: 14 residues. The V end was cut by 0 bases, the J end by 6 bases, with 10 bases between. The CDR3 protein is CASSLGGGSNEQFF. DNA for the CDR3: TGCGCCAGCAGCTTGGGGGGGGGCAGCAATGAGCAGTTCTTC.

This clonotype has at least ten counts. This chain connects TRBV3-1 to TRBJ2-3; 8 positions agree with TRBD2. This CDR3 region has 14 residues. The germline CDR1 and CDR2 sequences are LGHDT and YNNKEL (reference sequence). Trimming removed 10 bases from V and 4 bases from J; junction bases left unmatched: 10. As DNA, the CDR3 is TGTGCCACCTCTACCGGACTAGCATCAGATACGCAGTATTTT. This gives the protein CATSTGLASDTQYF.

On this clonotype itself: Germline and junction disagree at one end, which may indicate a read error. The gene calls are TRBV4-1 and TRBJ1-1, with D possibly TRBD1 on 5 matching bases. The CDR3 extends over 18 amino acids. Germline values: CDR1 MGHRA, CDR2 YSYEKL. CDR3 sequence: CASSPRDGKYYKNTEAFF. As DNA, the CDR3 is TGCGCCAGCAGCCCCCGGGACGGAAAATACTACAAGAACACAGAAGCTTTCTTT.

The chain joins TRBV20-1 to TRBJ2-7; 13 nucleotides agree with TRBD2. CDR1 is DFQATT, CDR2 SNEGSKA, per germline (reference sequence). The CDR3 is 16 amino acids. With 3 bases clipped from V and 0 bases from J, the junction kept 5 bases outside the gene matches. DNA of the CDR3: TGCAGTGCTAGTAGGACTAGCGGGGGTAACTCCTACGAGCAGTACTTC. Translated, it gives CSASRTSGGNSYEQYF.

The chain couples TRBV5-1 to TRBJ1-1, with 7 bases aligning to TRBD1. V trimming: 3 bases; J trimming: 5 bases; junction bases outside the gene matches: 4. The CDR3 has 13 residues. Germline V gene lookup returns CDR1 SGHRS and CDR2 YFSETQ. CDR3 bases: TGCGCCAGCAGCTCAGGGGGGGAGACTGAAGCTTTCTTT. Protein sequence: CASSSGGETEAFF.

This clonotype showed up many times. The V gene is TRBV30, the J gene TRBJ2-1; TRBD2 matches at 10 bases. The J segment lost 5 bases and the V segment lost 3 bases, leaving 4 bases of the junction unmatched. The CDR3 runs 14 residues. CDR1 GTSNPN and CDR2 SVGIG come from the germline V gene (reference sequence). For the CDR3, the DNA is TGTGCCTGGAGCAAGGGACTAGCGAACAATGAGCAGTTCTTC. This codes for CAWSKGLANNEQFF.

A remark on this clonotype: A much larger clone differs from this one at a single base, so this may be a read error. V is TRBV5-1 and J is TRBJ2-4, with 7 bases that match TRBD1. CDR3 size: 14 residues. The germline gives CDR1 SGHRS, CDR2 YFSETQ. CDR3 in DNA: TGCACCAGCAGCTTGAGAGGGGGCAGTAACATTCAGTACTTC. It specifies CTSSLRGGSNIQYF. The whole variable domain, filled in from reference TRBV5-1 and TRBJ2-4, reads KAGVTQTPRYLIKTRGQQVTLSCSPISGHRSVSWYQQTPGQGLQFLFEYFSETQRNKGNFPGRFSGRQFSNSRSEMNVSTLELGDSALYLCTSSLRGGSNIQYFGAGTRLSVL.

This clonotype was found many times. The chain recombines TRBV11-2 with TRBJ2-1, with 8 bases that match TRBD2. J lost 10 bases, V lost 1 base, and 12 bases had no gene match. Per the germline V gene, CDR1 is SGHAT and CDR2 is FQNNGV. CDR3 size: 16 residues. CDR3 in amino acids: CASSLGMVSGAFEQFF. For the CDR3, the DNA is TGTGCCAGCAGCTTAGGGATGGTTAGCGGGGCCTTCGAGCAGTTCTTC.

This clonotype was counted ten times or more. The genes are TRBV9 and TRBJ2-3; tentatively, D is TRBD1 (6 bases). The CDR3 sequence is 16 residues long. Per germline, CDR1 SGDLS and CDR2 YYNGEE. The V end lost 2 bases, the J end lost 4 bases, and 17 bases lay between the germline ends. The CDR3 DNA is TGTGCCAGCAGCGTGGGGACAACCCCTTTGGCAGATACGCAGTATTTT. This sequence encodes CASSVGTTPLADTQYF. Full variable domain (remainder filled in from reference TRBV9 and TRBJ2-3): DSGVTQTPKHLITATGQRVTLRCSPRSGDLSVYWYQQSLDQGLQFLIQYYNGEERAKGNILERFSAQQFPDLHSELNLSSLELGDSALYFCASSVGTTPLADTQYFGPGTRLTVL.

The chain couples TRBV20-1 to TRBJ1-1, with D hard to call. This CDR3 comprises 14 residues. The germline CDR1 and CDR2 sequences are DFQATT and SNEGSKA (reference sequence). V was clipped by 6 bases and J by 1 base, with 15 bases between them. DNA of the CDR3: TGCAGTGCCGGAACGACGGGAAAGAACACTGAAGCTTTCTTT. This codes for CSAGTTGKNTEAFF.

The table lists this clonotype with many counts. The rearrangement links TRBV20-1 to TRBJ1-1, with D unresolved. The CDR3 contains 15 residues. Germline V gene lookup returns CDR1 DFQATT and CDR2 SNEGSKA (reference sequence). V was trimmed by 6 bases and J by 0 bases, leaving 17 bases between them. CDR3 loop: CSARETLKVNTEAFF. The DNA of the CDR3 is TGCAGTGCCCGAGAGACCCTAAAGGTGAACACTGAAGCTTTCTTT.

This clonotype was recorded at least ten times. This sequence joins TRBV10-3 and TRBJ2-2, with D maybe TRBD1 (6 bases). V lost 3 bases to trimming and J lost 9 bases, with 11 bases between them. The length of the CDR3 is 13 residues. Germline V CDR1 and CDR2: ENHRY, SYGVKD. The CDR3 sequence: CAISDSTGWELFF. The CDR3 nucleotides read TGTGCCATCAGTGACTCTACAGGGTGGGAGCTGTTTTTT.

This clonotype appeared many times. The chain carries TRBV25-1 and TRBJ2-7, with D hard to call. The CDR3 is 14 residues long. Germline loops: CDR1 MGHDK, CDR2 SYGVNS. The germline V and J ends were trimmed by 2 bases and 2 bases, with 10 bases remaining between them. Here the CDR3 DNA reads TGTGCCAGCAGTGAAGAGACCATTCCCTACGAGCAGTACTTC. It is translated as CASSEETIPYEQYF.

This clonotype was observed many times. The genes are TRBV7-2 and TRBJ1-1; TRBD1 is a possible D gene (5 bases). This CDR3 is 16 amino acids long. V dropped 1 base and J dropped 3 bases, with 15 bases sitting between them. Germline V CDR1 and CDR2: SGHTA, FQGNSA. CDR3 protein: CASSLGLTGGDTEAFF. The CDR3, as DNA: TGTGCCAGCAGCTTAGGGCTCACAGGTGGGGACACTGAAGCTTTCTTT.

Many counts were recorded for this clonotype. The rearrangement joins TRBV4-1 to TRBJ1-1; D not resolved. The CDR3 is made up of 14 amino acids. Germline values: CDR1 MGHRA, CDR2 YSYEKL. The ends were cut back, 1 base at V and 1 base at J, with 7 bases in the middle. CDR3 in amino acids: CASSQVAGNTEAFF. DNA of the CDR3: TGCGCCAGCAGCCAAGTTGCGGGGAACACTGAAGCTTTCTTT.

This clonotype was detected many times. The chain recombines TRBV29-1 with TRBJ1-2; the match to TRBD1 covers 12 bases. The CDR3 totals 17 residues. CDR1 is SQVTM and CDR2 is ANQGSEA in the germline V gene. V shed 7 bases and J 6 bases; nucleotides not matched to a gene: 18. This chain's CDR3 is CSAGNRDRGQWENGYTF. For the CDR3, the DNA is TGCAGCGCCGGAAACCGGGACAGGGGGCAGTGGGAAAATGGCTACACCTTC.

This clonotype was detected many times. The chain recombines TRBV24-1 with TRBJ2-1; D gene unclear. CDR1 KGHDR and CDR2 SFDVKD come from the germline V gene. Trimming pared 2 bases from V and 3 bases from J, leaving 4 bases between. CDR3 length: 13 residues. The DNA for the CDR3 is TGTGCCACCAGTGATTCGGACTACAATGAGCAGTTCTTC. Residues: CATSDSDYNEQFF.

This clonotype came up many times. The chain combines TRBV5-1 with TRBJ1-3; TRBD1 matches 8 bases. Germline assignment: CDR1 SGHRS and CDR2 YFSETQ. This CDR3 has 15 amino acids. V shed 3 bases, J shed 5 bases, and the junction held 7 bases outside the gene matches. The CDR3 bases are TGCGCCAGCAGCTCCTACGGACAGGGTCGAAACACCATATATTTT. As protein: CASSSYGQGRNTIYF.

This clonotype was counted many times. J is TRBJ1-1 and V is TRBV5-1; D gene uncertain. Trimming pared 0 bases from V and 1 base from J, leaving 10 bases between. CDR3 length: 15 amino acids. CDR1 is SGHRS, CDR2 YFSETQ, per germline. The CDR3 region is CASSLARERNTEAFF. In DNA, the CDR3 is TGCGCCAGCAGCTTGGCCCGGGAACGGAACACTGAAGCTTTCTTT.

This clonotype was seen many times. The junction and the germline gene differ at one end; a read error may be behind it. This sequence joins TRBV7-9 and TRBJ1-1; 7 nucleotides align to TRBD1. CDR3 length equals 14 residues. Germline assignment: CDR1 SEHNR and CDR2 FQNEAQ (reference sequence). The CDR3 reads CASSIARGRAEAFF. Written as DNA, the CDR3 is TGTGCCAGCAGCATAGCCAGGGGGAGGGCTGAAGCTTTCTTT.

The gene calls are TRBV29-1 and TRBJ2-3; TRBD1 matches 9 bases. The CDR3 is 16 amino acids. Germline V gene lookup returns CDR1 SQVTM and CDR2 ANQGSEA. V lost 0 bases to trimming and J lost 2 bases; unmatched junction nucleotides: 6. The CDR3 DNA sequence: TGCAGCGTTGAAGATAGGGGGACAGGGATCACAGATACGCAGTATTTT. It translates to CSVEDRGTGITDTQYF.